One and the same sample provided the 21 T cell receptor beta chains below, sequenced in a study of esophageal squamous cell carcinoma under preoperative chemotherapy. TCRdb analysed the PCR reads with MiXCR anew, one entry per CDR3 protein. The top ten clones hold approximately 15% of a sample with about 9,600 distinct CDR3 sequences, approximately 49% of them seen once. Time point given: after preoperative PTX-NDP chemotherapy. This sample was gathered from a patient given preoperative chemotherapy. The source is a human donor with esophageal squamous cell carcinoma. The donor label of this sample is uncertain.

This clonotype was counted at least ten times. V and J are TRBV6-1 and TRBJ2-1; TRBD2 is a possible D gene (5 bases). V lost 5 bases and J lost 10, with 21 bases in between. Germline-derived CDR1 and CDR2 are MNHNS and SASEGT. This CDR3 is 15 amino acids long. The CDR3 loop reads CASSKTGIIDYEQFF. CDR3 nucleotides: TGTGCCAGCAGTAAAACCGGGATAATAGACTACGAGCAGTTCTTC.

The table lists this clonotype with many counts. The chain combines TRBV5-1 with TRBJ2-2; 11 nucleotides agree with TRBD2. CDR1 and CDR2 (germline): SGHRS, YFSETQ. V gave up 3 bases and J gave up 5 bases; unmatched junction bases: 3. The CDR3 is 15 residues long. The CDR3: CASSYPSGRTGELFF. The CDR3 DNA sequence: TGCGCCAGCAGCTATCCTAGCGGGAGGACCGGGGAGCTGTTTTTT.

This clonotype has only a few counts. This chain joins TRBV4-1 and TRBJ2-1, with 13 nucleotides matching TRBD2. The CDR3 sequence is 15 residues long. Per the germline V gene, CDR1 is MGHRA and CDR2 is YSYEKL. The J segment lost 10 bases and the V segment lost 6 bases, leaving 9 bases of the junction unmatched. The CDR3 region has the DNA TGCGCCAGCAGAGTACTAGCGGGAGGGCCGCGGGAGCAGTTCTTC. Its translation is CASRVLAGGPREQFF.

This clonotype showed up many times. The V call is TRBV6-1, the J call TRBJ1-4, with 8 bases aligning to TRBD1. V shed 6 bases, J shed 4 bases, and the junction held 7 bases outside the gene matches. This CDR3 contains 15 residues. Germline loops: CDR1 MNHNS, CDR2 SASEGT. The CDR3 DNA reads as TGTGCCAGCAGAACGACAGGGGAGGTTAATGAAAAACTGTTTTTT. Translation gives CASRTTGEVNEKLFF.

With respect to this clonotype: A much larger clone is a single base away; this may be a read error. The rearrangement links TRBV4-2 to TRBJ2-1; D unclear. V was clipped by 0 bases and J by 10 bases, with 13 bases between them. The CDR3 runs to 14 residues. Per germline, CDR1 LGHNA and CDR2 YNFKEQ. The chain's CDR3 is CASSQDNYSYEQFF. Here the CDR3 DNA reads TGTGCCAGCAGCCAAGATAACTACTCCTACGAGCAGTTCTTC.

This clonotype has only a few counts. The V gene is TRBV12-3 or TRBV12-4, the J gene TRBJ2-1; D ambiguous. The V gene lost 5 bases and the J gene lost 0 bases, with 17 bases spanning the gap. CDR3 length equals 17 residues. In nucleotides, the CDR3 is TGTGCCAGCAGTCCAACACTAATCCAGAGCTCCTACAATGAGCAGTTCTTC. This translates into CASSPTLIQSSYNEQFF.

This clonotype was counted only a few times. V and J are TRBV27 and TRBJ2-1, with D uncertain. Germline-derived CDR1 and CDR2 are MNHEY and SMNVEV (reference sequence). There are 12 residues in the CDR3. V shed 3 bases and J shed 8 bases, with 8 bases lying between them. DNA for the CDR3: TGTGCCAGCAGTTTTAGTACCCATGAGCAGTTCTTC. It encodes CASSFSTHEQFF.

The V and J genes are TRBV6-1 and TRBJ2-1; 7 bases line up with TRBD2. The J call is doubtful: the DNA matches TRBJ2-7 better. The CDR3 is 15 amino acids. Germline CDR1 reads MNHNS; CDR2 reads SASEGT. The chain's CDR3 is CASSEAPRGRGEQYF. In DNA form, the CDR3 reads TGTGCCAGCAGTGAAGCTCCCCGTGGGAGGGGCGAGCAGTACTTC.

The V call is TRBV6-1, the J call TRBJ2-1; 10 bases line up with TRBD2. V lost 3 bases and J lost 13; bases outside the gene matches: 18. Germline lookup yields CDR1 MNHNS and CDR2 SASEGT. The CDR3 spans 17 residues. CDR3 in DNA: TGTGCCAGCAGTGACCTACAGAGCCTAGCGGGAGTTGAGACCCAGTTCTTC. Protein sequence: CASSDLQSLAGVETQFF.

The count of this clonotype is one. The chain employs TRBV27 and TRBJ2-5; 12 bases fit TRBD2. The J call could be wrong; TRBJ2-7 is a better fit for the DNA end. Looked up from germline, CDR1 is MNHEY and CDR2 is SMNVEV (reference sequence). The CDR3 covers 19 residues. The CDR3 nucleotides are TGTGCCAGCAGTTTATCCGGGACTAGCGGGTACTTTAGCTCCTACGAGCAGTACTTC. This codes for CASSLSGTSGYFSSYEQYF.

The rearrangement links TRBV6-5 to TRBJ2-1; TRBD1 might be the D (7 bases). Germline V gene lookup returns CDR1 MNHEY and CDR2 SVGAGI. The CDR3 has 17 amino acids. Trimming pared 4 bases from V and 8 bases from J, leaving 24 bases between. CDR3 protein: CASSSPSGGQLIHEQFF. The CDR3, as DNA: TGTGCCAGCAGTTCTCCTTCCGGGGGACAGTTAATCCATGAGCAGTTCTTC.

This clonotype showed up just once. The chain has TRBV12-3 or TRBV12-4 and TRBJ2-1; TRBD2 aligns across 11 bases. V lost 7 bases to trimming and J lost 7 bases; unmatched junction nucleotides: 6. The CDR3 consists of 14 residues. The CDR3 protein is CASNVAGGKNEQFF. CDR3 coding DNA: TGTGCCAGCAACGTAGCGGGGGGGAAGAATGAGCAGTTCTTC.

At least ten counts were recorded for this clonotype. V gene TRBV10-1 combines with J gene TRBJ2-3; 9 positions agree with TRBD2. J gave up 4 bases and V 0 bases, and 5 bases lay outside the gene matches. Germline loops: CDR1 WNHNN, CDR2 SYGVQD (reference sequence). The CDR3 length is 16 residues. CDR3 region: CASSESTSGQSDTQYF. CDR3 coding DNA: TGCGCCAGCAGTGAGTCTACTAGCGGGCAGTCAGATACGCAGTATTTT.

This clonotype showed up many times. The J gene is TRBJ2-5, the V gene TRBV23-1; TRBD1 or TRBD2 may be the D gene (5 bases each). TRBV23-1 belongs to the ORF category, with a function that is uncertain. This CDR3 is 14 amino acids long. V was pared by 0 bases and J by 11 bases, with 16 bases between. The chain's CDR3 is CASSQSGREDEQYF. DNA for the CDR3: TGCGCCAGCAGTCAATCGGGACGGGAAGATGAGCAGTACTTC.

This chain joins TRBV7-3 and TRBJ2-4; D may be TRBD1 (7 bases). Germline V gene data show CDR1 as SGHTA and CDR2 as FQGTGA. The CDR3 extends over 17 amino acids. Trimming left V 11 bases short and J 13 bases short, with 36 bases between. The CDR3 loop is CALQGQGGGRAQDTQYF. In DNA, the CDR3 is TGTGCCTTACAGGGGCAGGGAGGAGGCCGTGCCCAAGACACCCAGTACTTC. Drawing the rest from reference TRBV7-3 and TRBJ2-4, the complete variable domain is GAGVSQTPSNKVTEKGKYVELRCDPISGHTALYWYRQSLGQGPEFLIYFQGTGAADDSGLPNDRFFAVRPEGSVSTLKIQRTERGDSAVYLCALQGQGGGRAQDTQYFGAGTRLSVL.

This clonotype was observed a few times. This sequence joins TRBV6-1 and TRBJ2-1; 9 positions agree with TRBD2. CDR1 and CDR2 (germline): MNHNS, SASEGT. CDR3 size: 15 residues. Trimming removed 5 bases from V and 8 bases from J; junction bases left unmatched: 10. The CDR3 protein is CASSRLAGGPYEQFF. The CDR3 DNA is TGTGCCAGCAGTCGTCTGGCGGGAGGGCCTTATGAGCAGTTCTTC.

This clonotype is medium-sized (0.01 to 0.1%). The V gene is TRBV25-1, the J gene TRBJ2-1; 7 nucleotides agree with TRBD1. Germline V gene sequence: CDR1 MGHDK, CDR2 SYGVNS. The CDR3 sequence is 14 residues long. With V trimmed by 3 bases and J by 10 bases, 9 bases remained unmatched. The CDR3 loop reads CASSEPGQPYEQFF. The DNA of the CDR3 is TGTGCCAGCAGTGAGCCGGGACAGCCCTACGAGCAGTTCTTC.

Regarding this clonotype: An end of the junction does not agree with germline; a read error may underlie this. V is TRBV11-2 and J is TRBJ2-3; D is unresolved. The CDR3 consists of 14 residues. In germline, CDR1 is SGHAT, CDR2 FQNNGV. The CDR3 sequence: CASRVGRDTETQYF. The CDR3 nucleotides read TGTGCCAGCAGAGTAGGGCGTGACACAGAGACGCAGTATTTT.

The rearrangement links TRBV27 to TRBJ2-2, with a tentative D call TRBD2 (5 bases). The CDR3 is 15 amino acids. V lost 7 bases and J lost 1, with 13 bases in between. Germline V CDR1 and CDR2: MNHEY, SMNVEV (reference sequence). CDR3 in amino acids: CASTPGNENTGELFF. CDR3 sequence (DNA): TGTGCCAGCACCCCCGGGAACGAGAACACCGGGGAGCTGTTTTTT.

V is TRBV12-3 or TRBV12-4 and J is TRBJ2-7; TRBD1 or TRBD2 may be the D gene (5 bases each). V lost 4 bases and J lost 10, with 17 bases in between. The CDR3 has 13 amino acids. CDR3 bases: TGTGCCAGCAGTTCTGGGACGGGTCGGAAACAGTACTTC. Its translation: CASSSGTGRKQYF.

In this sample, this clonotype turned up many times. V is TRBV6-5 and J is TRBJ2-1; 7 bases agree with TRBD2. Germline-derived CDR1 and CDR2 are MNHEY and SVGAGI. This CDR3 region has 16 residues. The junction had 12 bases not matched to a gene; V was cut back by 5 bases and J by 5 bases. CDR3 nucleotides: TGTGCCAGCAGTCACCCGGGACTATCGCTTGACAATGAGCAGTTCTTC. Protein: CASSHPGLSLDNEQFF.